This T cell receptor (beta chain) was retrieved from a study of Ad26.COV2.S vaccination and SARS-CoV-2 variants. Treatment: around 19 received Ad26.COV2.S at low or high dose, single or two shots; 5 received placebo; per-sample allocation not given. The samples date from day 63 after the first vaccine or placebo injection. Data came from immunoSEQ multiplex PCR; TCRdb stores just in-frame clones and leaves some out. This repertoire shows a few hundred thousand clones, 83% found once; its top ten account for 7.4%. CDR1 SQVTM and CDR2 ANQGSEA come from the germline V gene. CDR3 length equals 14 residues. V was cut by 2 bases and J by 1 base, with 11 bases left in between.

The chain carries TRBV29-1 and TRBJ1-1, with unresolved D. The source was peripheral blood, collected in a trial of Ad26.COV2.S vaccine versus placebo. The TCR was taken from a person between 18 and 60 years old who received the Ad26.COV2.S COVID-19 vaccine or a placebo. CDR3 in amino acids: CSVERRLQNTEAFF. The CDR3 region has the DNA TGCAGCGTTGAACGGAGACTTCAGAACACTGAAGCTTTCTTT.